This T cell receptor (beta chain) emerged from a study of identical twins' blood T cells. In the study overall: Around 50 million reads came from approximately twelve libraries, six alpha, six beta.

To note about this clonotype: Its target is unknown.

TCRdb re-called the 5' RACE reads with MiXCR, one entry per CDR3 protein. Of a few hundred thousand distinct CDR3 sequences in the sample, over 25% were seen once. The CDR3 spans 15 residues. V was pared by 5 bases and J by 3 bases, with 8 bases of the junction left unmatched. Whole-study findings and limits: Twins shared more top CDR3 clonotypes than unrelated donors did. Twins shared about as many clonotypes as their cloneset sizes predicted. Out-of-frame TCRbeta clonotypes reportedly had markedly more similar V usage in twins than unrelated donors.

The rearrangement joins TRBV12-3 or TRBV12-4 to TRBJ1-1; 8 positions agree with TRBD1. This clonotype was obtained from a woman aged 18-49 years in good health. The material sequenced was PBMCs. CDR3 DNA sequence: TGTGCCAGCAGTGCACAGGACAGGGAGGACACTGAAGCTTTCTTT. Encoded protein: CASSAQDREDTEAFF.